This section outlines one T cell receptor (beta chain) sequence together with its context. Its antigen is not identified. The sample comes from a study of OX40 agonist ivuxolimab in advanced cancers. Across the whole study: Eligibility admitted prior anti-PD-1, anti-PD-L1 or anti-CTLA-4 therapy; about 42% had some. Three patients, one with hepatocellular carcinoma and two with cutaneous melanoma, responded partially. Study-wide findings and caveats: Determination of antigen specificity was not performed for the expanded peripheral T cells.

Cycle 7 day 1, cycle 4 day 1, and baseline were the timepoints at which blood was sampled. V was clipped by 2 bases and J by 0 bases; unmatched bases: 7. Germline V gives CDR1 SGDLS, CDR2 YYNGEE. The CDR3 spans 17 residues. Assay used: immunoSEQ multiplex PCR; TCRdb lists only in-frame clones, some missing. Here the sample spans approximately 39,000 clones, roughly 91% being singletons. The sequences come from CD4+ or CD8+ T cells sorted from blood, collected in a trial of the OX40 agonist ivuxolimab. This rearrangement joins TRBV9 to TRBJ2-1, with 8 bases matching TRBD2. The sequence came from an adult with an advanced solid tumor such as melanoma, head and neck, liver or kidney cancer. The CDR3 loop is CASSVSTSGGSYNEQFF. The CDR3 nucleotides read TGTGCCAGCAGCGTCTCCACTAGCGGAGGCTCCTACAATGAGCAGTTCTTC.